Each of the 8 T cell receptor beta chains below was sequenced from the same sample in a study of blood T cell repertoires in COVID-19. Method: immunoSEQ multiplex PCR; TCRdb's copy keeps in-frame clones and lacks some. The sample carries about 250,000 clones, approximately 88% recorded once. The sample consisted of peripheral blood. These receptors were collected from a woman aged 25-40 years with COVID-19, enrolled during active disease.

V gene TRBV4-1 combines with J gene TRBJ2-5, with D unclear. Trimming pared 1 base from V and 4 bases from J, leaving 13 bases between. The CDR3 is 15 amino acids. Germline V gene data show CDR1 as MGHRA and CDR2 as YSYEKL. The CDR3 spells CASSQGVGLSETQYF. Written as DNA, the CDR3 is TGCGCCAGCAGCCAAGGGGTTGGGCTCTCAGAGACCCAGTACTTC.

J is TRBJ2-3 and V is TRBV15; D not resolved. In germline, CDR1 is LNHNV, CDR2 YYDKDF (reference sequence). The CDR3 length is 16 residues. The V gene lost 0 bases and the J gene lost 0 bases, with 10 bases spanning the gap. The CDR3, as DNA: TGTGCCACCAGCAGAGATCCAGTTTCTAGCACAGATACGCAGTATTTT. Protein sequence: CATSRDPVSSTDTQYF.

V and J are TRBV15 and TRBJ1-1, with D possibly TRBD1 on 5 matching bases. V shed 1 base and J shed 2 bases, with 11 bases lying between them. Germline CDR1 LNHNV, CDR2 YYDKDF (reference sequence). The CDR3 consists of 15 residues. CDR3 DNA sequence: TGTGCCACCAGCAGAGTTTTTGACAGCAACACTGAAGCTTTCTTT. Amino acids: CATSRVFDSNTEAFF. Combining the CDR3 with reference TRBV15 and TRBJ1-1 gives the whole variable domain DAMVIQNPRYQVTQFGKPVTLSCSQTLNHNVMYWYQQKSSQAPKLLFHYYDKDFNNEADTPDNFQSRRPNTSFCFLDIRSPGLGDTAMYLCATSRVFDSNTEAFFGQGTRLTVV.

The chain employs TRBV24-1 and TRBJ2-3; no reliable D call. This CDR3 is built from 16 residues. Trimming left V 2 bases short and J 5 bases short, with 16 bases between. Germline V CDR1 and CDR2: KGHDR, SFDVKD. The CDR3 loop is CATSDSVTLYGDTQYF. The CDR3 nucleotides are TGTGCCACCAGTGATTCAGTGACTCTCTATGGAGATACGCAGTATTTT.

The V gene is TRBV4-3, the J gene TRBJ2-2; possible D gene TRBD2, 6 bases. The V end was cut by 4 bases, the J end by 3 bases, with 12 bases between. This CDR3 is built from 15 residues. Germline V gene data show CDR1 as LGHNA and CDR2 as YSLEER. The CDR3, as DNA: TGCGCCAGCAGCCGAGCTGCTAGCGACACCGGGGAGCTGTTTTTT. This encodes CASSRAASDTGELFF.

The chain combines TRBV19 with TRBJ2-3; TRBD1 aligns across 9 bases. This CDR3 comprises 17 residues. CDR1 is LNHDA, CDR2 SQIVND, per germline (reference sequence). The trim removed 6 bases at V and 4 bases at J, leaving 14 bases unmatched. The CDR3 loop is CASSRQHGTGKPDTQYF. CDR3 bases: TGTGCCAGTAGCCGCCAGCACGGGACAGGGAAGCCAGATACGCAGTATTTT.

The chain employs TRBV7-2 and TRBJ2-5; TRBD2 agrees at 9 bases. Per germline, CDR1 SGHTA and CDR2 FQGNSA. This CDR3 is 14 amino acids long. V gave up 1 base and J gave up 5 bases; unmatched junction bases: 2. The CDR3 loop reads CASSLGLAAETQYF. The CDR3 DNA follows: TGTGCCAGCAGCTTAGGACTAGCGGCTGAGACCCAGTACTTC.

This rearrangement joins TRBV27 to TRBJ1-6, with 10 bases identical to TRBD1. In germline, CDR1 is MNHEY, CDR2 SMNVEV (reference sequence). This CDR3 is built from 15 residues. The trim removed 3 bases at V and 9 bases at J, leaving 5 bases unmatched. CDR3 coding DNA: TGTGCCAGCAGTTTGACCGGGACAGGGGCTTCACCCCTCCACTTT. Its translation is CASSLTGTGASPLHF.